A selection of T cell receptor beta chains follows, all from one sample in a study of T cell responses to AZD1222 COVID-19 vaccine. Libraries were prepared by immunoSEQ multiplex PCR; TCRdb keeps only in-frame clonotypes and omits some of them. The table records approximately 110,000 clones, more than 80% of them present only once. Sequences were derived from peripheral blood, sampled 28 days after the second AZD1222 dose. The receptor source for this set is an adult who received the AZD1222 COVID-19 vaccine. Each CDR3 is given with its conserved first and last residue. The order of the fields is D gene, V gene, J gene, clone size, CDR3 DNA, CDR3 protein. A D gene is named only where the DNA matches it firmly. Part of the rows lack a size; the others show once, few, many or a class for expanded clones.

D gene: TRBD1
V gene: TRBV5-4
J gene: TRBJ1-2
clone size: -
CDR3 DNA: TGTGCCAGCAGCTCGGACAGGGTATATGGCTACACCTTC
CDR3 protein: CASSSDRVYGYTF

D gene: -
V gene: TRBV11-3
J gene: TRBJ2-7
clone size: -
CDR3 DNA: TGTGCCTCTTCACGGGGACGAGGTAACAGCTACGAGCAGTACTTC
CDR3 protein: CASSRGRGNSYEQYF

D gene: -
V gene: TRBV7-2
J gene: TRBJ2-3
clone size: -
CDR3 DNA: TGTGCCAGCAGCACACAGGAGTCTACGGATACGCAGTATTTT
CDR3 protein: CASSTQESTDTQYF

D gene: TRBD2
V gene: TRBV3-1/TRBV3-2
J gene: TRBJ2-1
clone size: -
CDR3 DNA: TGTGCCAGCAGCCGTCTTAGCGGGGGATACAATGAGCAGTTCTTC
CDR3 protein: CASSRLSGGYNEQFF

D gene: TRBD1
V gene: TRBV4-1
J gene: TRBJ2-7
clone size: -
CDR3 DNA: TGCGCCAGCAGCCAATCGGGACAGAGCTCCTACGAGCAGTACTTC
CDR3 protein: CASSQSGQSSYEQYF

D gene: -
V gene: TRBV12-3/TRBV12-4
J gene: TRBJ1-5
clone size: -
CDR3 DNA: TGTGCCAGCAGTTTAGAGTCTGATCAGCCCCAGCATTTT
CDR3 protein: CASSLESDQPQHF

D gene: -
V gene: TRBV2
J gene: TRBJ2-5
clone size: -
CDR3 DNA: TGTGCCAGCAGTGAAGCTACGCCCCCAGCGGAGACCCAGTACTTC
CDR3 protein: CASSEATPPAETQYF

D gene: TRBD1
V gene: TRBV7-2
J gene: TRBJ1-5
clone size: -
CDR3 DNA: TGTGCCAGCAGCCCAGACAGGGGCAATCAGCCCCAGCATTTT
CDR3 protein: CASSPDRGNQPQHF

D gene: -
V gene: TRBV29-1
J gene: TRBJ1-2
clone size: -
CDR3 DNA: TGCAGCGTAAAGGGTAACTATGGCTACACCTTC
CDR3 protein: CSVKGNYGYTF

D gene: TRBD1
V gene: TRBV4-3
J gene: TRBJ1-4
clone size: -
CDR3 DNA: TGCGCCAGCAGCCAAACAGGGGGGTTTAATGAAAAACTGTTTTTT
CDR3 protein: CASSQTGGFNEKLFF

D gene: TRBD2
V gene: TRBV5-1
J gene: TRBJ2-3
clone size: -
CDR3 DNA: TGCGCCAGCAGCTTGGCGCTGGGGACTAGCAGGCTCACAGATACGCAGTATTTT
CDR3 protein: CASSLALGTSRLTDTQYF

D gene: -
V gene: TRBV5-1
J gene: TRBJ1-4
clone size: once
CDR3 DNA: TGCGCCAGCAGCTTGAATACCCCGGTTGAAAAACTGTTTTTT
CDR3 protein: CASSLNTPVEKLFF

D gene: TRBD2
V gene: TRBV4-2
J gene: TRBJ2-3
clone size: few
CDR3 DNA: TGTGCCAGCAGCCAAGAATGGCGGGGGGCATTCACAGATACGCAGTATTTT
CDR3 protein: CASSQEWRGAFTDTQYF

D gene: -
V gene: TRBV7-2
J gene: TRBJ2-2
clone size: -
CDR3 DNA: TGTGCCAGCAGCTTAGTTTTATCGGGGAACACCGGGGAGCTGTTTTTT
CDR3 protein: CASSLVLSGNTGELFF

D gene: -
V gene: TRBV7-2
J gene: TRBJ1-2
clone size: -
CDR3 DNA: TGTGCCAGCAGCCGACAGGAAGCCTATGGCTACACCTTC
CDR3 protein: CASSRQEAYGYTF

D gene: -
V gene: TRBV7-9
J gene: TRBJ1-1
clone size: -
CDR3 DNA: TGTGCCAGCAGCCCCCCCCTGTTGGGTAACACTGAAGCTTTCTTT
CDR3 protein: CASSPPLLGNTEAFF

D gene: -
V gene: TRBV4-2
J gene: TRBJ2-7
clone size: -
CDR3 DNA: TGTGCCAGCAGCCAAGTGGCAGGGTTAATCGACGAGCAGTACTTC
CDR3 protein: CASSQVAGLIDEQYF

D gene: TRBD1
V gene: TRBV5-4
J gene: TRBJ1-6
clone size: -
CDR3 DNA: TGTGCCAGCAGCATGCAGGGGGCTAATTCACCCCTCCACTTT
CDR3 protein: CASSMQGANSPLHF

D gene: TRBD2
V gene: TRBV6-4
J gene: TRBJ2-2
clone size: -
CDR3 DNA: TGTGCCACCCGGGCTAGCGGGAACACCGGGGAGCTGTTTTTT
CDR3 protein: CATRASGNTGELFF

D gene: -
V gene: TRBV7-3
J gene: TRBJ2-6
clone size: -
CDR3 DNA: TGTGCCAGCAGCCCCACTACGGCTGGGGCCAACGTCCTGACTTTC
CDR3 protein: CASSPTTAGANVLTF

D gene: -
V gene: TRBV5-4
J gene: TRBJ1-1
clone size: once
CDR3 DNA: TGTGCCAGCAGCTTGCAGGGCTATAACACTGAAGCTTTCTTT
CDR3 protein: CASSLQGYNTEAFF

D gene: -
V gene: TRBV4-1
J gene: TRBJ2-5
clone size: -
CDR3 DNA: TGCGCCAGCAGCCAGATCCGAGGTCAAGAGACCCAGTACTTC
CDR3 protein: CASSQIRGQETQYF

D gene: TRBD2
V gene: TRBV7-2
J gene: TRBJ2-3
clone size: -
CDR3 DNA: TGTGCCAGCAGCTCGACTAGCGGGGGAGTCACAGATACGCAGTATTTT
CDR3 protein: CASSSTSGGVTDTQYF

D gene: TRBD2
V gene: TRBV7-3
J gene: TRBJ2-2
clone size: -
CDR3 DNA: TGTGCCAGCAGCCCCTACGGTAGCGGGGATGGCACCGGGGAGCTGTTTTTT
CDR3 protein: CASSPYGSGDGTGELFF

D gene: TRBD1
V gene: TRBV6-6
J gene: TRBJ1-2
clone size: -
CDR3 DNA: TGTGCCAGCAGTCGGGGCGCGACAGGGGGCAGAAACTATGGCTACACCTTC
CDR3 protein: CASSRGATGGRNYGYTF

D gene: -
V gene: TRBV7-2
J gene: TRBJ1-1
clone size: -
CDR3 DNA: TGTGCCAGCAAAATTTTAGGGGAGGGCACTGAAGCTTTCTTT
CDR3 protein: CASKILGEGTEAFF

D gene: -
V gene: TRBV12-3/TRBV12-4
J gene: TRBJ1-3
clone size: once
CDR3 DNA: TGTGCCAGCAGTTTCGGGACCATATATTTT
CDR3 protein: CASSFGTIYF

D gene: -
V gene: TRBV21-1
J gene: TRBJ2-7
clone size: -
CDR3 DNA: TGTGCCAGCAAAGGGACAGGGACCCACGAGCAGTACTTC
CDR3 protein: CASKGTGTHEQYF

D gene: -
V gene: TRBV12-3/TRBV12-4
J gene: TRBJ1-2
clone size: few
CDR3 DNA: TGTGCCAGCAGGTCCCCGGGGGGAGGCTACACCTTC
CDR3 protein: CASRSPGGGYTF

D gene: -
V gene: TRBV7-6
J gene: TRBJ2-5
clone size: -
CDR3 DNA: TGTGCCAGCAGCTTAGAGGGGCCTCCTATAGTGGAGACCCAGTACTTC
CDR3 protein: CASSLEGPPIVETQYF

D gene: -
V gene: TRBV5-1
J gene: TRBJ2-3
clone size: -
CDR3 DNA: TGCGCCAGCAGGGGGGATCCTATCGCAGATACGCAGTATTTT
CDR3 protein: CASRGDPIADTQYF

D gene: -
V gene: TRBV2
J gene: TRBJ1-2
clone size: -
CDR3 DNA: TGTGCCAGCAGTGGCCCAGGGGTTAACTATGGCTACACCTTC
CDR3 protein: CASSGPGVNYGYTF

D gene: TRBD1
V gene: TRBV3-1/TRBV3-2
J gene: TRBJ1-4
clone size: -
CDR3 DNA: TGTGCCAGCAGCCAAGTTAGGGGGCGCTTCCGGTCGGAAAAACTGTTTTTT
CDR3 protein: CASSQVRGRFRSEKLFF

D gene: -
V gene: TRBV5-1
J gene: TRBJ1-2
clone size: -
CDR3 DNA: TGCGCCAGCAGCCTTTCGACCGCCTCGGGGGGCTACACCTTC
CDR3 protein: CASSLSTASGGYTF

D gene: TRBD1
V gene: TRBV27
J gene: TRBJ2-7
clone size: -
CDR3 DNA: TGTGCCAGCAGTCCGACCTTGACAGGGGCGCACGAGCAGTACTTC
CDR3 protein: CASSPTLTGAHEQYF

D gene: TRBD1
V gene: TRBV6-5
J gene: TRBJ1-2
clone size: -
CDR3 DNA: TGTGCCAGCAGGCTCGGGACAGCTCAGGTCTATGGCTACACCTTC
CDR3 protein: CASRLGTAQVYGYTF

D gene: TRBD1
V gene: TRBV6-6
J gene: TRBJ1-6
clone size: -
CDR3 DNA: TGTGCCAGCAGCCAAGGACAGGGAAGTTCACCCCTCCACTTT
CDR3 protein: CASSQGQGSSPLHF

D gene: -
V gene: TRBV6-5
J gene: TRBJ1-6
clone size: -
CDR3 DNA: TGTGCCAGCAGGAGCGGCTCCTATAATTCACCCCTCCACTTT
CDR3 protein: CASRSGSYNSPLHF

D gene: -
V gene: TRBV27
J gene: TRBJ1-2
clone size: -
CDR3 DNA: TGTGCCAGCACCCCCACAGGGCCGGGTGATGGCTACACCTTC
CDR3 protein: CASTPTGPGDGYTF

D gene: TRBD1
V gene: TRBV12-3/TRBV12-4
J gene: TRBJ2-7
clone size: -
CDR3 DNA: TGTGCCAGCAGGGGGACAGGGGCGGTCGAGCAGTACTTC
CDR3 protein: CASRGTGAVEQYF

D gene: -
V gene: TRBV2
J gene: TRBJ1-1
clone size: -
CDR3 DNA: TGTGCCAGCAGTGAAGCGCTTTGGGGGAACACTGAAGCTTTCTTT
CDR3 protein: CASSEALWGNTEAFF

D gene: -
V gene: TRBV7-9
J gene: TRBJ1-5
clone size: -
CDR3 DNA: TGTGCCAGCAGCTTAACGGACGGAGATCAGCCCCAGCATTTT
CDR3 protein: CASSLTDGDQPQHF

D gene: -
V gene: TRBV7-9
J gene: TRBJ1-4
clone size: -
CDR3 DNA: TGTGCCAGCAGCTTAAGGACCGAGGGTGAAAAACTGTTTTTT
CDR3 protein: CASSLRTEGEKLFF

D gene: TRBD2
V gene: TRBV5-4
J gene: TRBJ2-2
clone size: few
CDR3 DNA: TGTGCCAGCACCACGCGGGGGGGAAGAACCGGGGAGCTGTTTTTT
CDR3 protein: CASTTRGGRTGELFF

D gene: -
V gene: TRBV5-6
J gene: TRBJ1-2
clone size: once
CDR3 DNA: TGTGCCAGCACTTTCGAACTGACCGCAAACTATGGCTACACCTTC
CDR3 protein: CASTFELTANYGYTF

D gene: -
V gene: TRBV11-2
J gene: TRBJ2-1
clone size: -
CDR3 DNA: TGTGCCAGCAGCTTAGATAGAGCTTTAGGGCAGTTCTTC
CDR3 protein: CASSLDRALGQFF

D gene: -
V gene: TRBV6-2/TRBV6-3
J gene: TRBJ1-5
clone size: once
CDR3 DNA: TGTGCCAGCAGTTATGGGTCCGGCAATCAGCCCCAGCATTTT
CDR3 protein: CASSYGSGNQPQHF

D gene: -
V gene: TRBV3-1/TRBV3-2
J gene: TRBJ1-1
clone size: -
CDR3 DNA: TGTGCCAGCAGCCAGAGAACTCAGGGTTTTGAAGCTTTCTTT
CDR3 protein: CASSQRTQGFEAFF

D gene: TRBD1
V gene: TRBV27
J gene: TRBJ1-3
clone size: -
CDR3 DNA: TGTGCCAGCAGTTTTACAGGGGTTGGAAACACCATATATTTT
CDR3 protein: CASSFTGVGNTIYF

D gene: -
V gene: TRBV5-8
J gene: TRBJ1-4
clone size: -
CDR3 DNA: TGTGCCAGCAGCCTAAGGTCATCACAGGCCGGTGAAAAACTGTTTTTT
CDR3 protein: CASSLRSSQAGEKLFF

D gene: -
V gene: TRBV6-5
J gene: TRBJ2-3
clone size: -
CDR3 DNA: TGTGCCAGCAGTTGGTCGGGGGTTGGCACAGATACGCAGTATTTT
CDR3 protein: CASSWSGVGTDTQYF

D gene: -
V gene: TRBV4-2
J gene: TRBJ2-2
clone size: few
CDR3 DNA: TGTGCCAGCAGCCAAGCGGACCGGAACACCGGGGAGCTGTTTTTT
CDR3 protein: CASSQADRNTGELFF

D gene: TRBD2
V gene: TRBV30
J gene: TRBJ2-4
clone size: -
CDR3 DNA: TGTGCCTGGAGTAGGATAGCGGGGGGACTAGCCAAAAACATTCAGTACTTC
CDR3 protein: CAWSRIAGGLAKNIQYF

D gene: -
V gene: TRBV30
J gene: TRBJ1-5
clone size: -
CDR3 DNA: TGTGCCTGGAGTGTACCCCCATATCAGCCCCAGCATTTT
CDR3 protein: CAWSVPPYQPQHF

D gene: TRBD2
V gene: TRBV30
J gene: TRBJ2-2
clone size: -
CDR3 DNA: TGTGCCTGGAGATACGTAGCGGGGGGGCACGGGGAGCTGTTTTTT
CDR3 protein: CAWRYVAGGHGELFF

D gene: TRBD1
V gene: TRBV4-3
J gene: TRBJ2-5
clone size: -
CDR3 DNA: TGCGCCAGCAGCCACACTTCGACAGGGGGCGGAGAGACCCAGTACTTC
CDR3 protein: CASSHTSTGGGETQYF

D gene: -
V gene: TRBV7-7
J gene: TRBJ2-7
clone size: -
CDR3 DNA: TGTGCCAGCAGCTTAGCGGGGGCTTACGAGCAGTACTTC
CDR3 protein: CASSLAGAYEQYF

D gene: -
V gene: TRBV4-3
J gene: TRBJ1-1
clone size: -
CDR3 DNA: TGCGCCAGCAGCCAAGGCGCAGGGCACAACACTGAAGCTTTCTTT
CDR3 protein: CASSQGAGHNTEAFF

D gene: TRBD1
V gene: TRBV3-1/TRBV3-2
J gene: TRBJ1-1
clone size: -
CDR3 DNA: TGTGCCAGCAGCCAGGGACAGAGGAACACTGAAGCTTTCTTT
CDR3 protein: CASSQGQRNTEAFF

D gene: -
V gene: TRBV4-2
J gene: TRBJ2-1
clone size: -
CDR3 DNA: TGTGCCAGCAGCCCGACGGGAGACGCCTACAATGAGCAGTTCTTC
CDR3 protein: CASSPTGDAYNEQFF